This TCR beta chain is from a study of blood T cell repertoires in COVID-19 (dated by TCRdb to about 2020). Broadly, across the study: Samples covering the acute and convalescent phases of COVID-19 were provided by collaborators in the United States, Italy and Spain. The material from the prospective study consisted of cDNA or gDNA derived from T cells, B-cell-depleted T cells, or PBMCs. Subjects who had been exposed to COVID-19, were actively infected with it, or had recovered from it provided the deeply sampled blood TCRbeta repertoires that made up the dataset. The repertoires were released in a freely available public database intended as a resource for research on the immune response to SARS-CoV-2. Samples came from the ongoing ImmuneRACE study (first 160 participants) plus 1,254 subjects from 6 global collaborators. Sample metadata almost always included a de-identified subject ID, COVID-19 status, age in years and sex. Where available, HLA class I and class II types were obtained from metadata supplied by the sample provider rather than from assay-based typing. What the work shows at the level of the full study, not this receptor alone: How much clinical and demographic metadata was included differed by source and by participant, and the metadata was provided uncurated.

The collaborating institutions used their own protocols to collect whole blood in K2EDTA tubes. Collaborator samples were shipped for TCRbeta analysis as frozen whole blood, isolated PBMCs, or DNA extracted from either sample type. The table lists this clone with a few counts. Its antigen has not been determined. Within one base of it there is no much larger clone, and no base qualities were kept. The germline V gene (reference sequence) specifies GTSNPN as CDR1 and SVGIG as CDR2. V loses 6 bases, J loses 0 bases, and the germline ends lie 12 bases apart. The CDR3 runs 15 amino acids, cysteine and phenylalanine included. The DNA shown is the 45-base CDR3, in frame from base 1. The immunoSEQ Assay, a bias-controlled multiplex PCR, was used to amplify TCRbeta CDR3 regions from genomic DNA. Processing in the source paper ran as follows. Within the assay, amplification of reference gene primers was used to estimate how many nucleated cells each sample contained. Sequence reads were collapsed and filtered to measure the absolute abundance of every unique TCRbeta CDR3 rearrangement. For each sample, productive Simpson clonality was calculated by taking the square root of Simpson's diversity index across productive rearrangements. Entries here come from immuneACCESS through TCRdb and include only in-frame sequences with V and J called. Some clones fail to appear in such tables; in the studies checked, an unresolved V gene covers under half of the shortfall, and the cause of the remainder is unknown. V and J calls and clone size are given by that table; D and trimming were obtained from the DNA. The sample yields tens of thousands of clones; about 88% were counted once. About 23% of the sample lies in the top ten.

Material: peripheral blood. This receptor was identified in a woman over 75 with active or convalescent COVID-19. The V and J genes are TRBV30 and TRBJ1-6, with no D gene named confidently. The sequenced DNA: TGTGCCTGTCCCCGGAGTCTCTCCTATAATTCACCCCTCCACTTT. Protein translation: CACPRSLSYNSPLHF.